The entry below describes one T cell receptor beta chain. The antigen is undetermined. This CDR3 has 17 amino acids. The study recruited healthy Caucasian donors from Russia who were aged roughly 6 to 95. A second PCR of 7 to 11 cycles used a sample-barcoded 5' primer and a J-beta primer mix. TCRdb called the 5' RACE reads again in MiXCR, with one record for every CDR3 protein. The sample gives 550,000 to 750,000 distinct CDR3 sequences, 21% of which show up once; roughly 3.6% is in the top ten. This specimen comes from a study of blood T cells in healthy people across ages. Study results and caveats: No one knew whether donors had CMV, which possibly confounded expanded clonotype changes.

The rearrangement joins TRBV21-1 to TRBJ2-3; the D segment call TRBD1 is taken from the table without a DNA check. TRBV21-1 is a known pseudogene. The TCR comes from a man in his 70s in good health. Sequences were obtained from blood. CDR3 DNA sequence: TGTGCCAGCAGCTCCCGGGACAGGGAGGGCAGCGCAGATACGCAGTATTTT. Its protein is CASSSRDREGSADTQYF.